This record covers a single T cell receptor (beta chain). Its target is unknown. Vbeta (60) and Jbeta (13) primers were used in the PCR. Original handling: Later, an analysis found roughly 80 million unique TCR beta chains, and roughly 9.9 million of these were shared. Some clones are missing from TCRdb's copy, which holds only in-frame ones; the method was immunoSEQ multiplex PCR. V and J calls and clone size follow that table, whereas D and trimming were derived from the DNA. The data show approximately 140,000 clones, more than 65% seen once. The CDR3 is made up of 13 amino acids. Per the germline V gene, CDR1 is SGHDT and CDR2 is YYEEEE. V lost 2 bases to trimming and J lost 8 bases; unmatched junction nucleotides: 6. This sample stems from a study of cytomegalovirus exposure and HLA in healthy donors. Study results and caveats: Some TCR beta chains (roughly 160 of them) were listed as cytomegalovirus-associated. A later analysis linked a missense variant in DCLRE1C to the trimming of TCR beta V and J genes.

This clonotype was sampled from a man in his fifties or sixties in good health and CMV-seronegative. The source material was PBMCs. The chain uses TRBV5-6 and TRBJ1-2, with 7 positions matching TRBD1. The CDR3 sequence is CASSLGTGVGYTF. The CDR3 region has the DNA TGTGCCAGCAGCTTAGGAACAGGGGTAGGCTACACCTTC. Supplemented by reference TRBV5-6 and TRBJ1-2, the full variable domain reads DAGVTQSPTHLIKTRGQQVTLRCSPKSGHDTVSWYQQALGQGPQFIFQYYEEEERQRGNFPDRFSGHQFPNYSSELNVNALLLGDSALYLCASSLGTGVGYTFGSGTRLTVV.